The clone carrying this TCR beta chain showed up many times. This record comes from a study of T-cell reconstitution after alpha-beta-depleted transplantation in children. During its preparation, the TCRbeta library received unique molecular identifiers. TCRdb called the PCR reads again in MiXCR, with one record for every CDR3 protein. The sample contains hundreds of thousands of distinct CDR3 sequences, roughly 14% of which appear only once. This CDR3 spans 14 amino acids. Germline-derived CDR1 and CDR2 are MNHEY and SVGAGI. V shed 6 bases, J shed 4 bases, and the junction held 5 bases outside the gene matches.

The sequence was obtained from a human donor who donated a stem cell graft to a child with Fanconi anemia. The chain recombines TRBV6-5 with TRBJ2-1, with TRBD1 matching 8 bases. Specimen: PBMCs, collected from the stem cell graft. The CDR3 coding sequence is TGTGCCAGCAGCGGGACAGGAGTTTACAATGAGCAGTTCTTC. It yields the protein CASSGTGVYNEQFF.